This T cell receptor beta chain derives from a study of blood T cell repertoires in COVID-19. Overall study: T cells, B-cell-depleted T cells, or PBMCs provided the cDNA or gDNA that served as material.

Only in-frame clones appear in the TCRdb table, and some are missing; sequencing was by immunoSEQ multiplex PCR. The sample carries over 300,000 clones, roughly 90% recorded once. In terms of age and location, participants ranged from about 18 to 95 years and lived in approximately 24 US areas. This CDR3 comprises 15 residues. Germline assignment: CDR1 KGHDR and CDR2 SFDVKD. The trim removed 4 bases at V and 9 bases at J, leaving 10 bases unmatched. The TCR sequence derives from a woman in her 30s with acute COVID-19. Sequenced input: PBMCs or T cells enriched from blood (not recorded which). The chain couples TRBV24-1 to TRBJ1-1, with TRBD1 matching 10 bases. In nucleotides, the CDR3 is TGTGCCACCAGTGACCCCAGGACAGGGGGACAGAAAGCTTTCTTT. Translating gives CATSDPRTGGQKAFF.